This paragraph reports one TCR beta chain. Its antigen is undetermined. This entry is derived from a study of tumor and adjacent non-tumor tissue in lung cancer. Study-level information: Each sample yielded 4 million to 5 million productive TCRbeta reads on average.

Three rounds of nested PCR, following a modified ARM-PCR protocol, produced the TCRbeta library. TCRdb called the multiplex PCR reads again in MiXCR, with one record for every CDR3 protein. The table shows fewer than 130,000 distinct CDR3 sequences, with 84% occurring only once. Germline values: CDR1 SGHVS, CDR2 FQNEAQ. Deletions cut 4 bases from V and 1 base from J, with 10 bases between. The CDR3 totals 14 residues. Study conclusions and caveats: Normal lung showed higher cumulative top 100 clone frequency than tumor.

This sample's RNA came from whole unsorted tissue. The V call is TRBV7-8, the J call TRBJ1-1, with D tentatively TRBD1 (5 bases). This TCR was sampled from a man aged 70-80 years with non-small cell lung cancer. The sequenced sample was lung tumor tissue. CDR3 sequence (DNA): TGTGCCAGCAGCTCGACAGCCTGGAACACTGAAGCTTTCTTT. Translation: CASSSTAWNTEAFF.